This T cell receptor (beta chain) was recovered during a study of shared clonotypes between healthy human individuals. Study-wide points: At large depth, rarefaction still showed sorted-subset sequencing to be incomplete. Relative to their counterparts shared across all four donors, non-shared clonotypes exhibited diminished generation probabilities.

Splitting of CD4+ cells produced CD45RA+ naive and CD45RA-negative memory subsets. Germline CDR1 is SEHNR and CDR2 is FQNEAQ (reference sequence). Trimming cost V 2 bases and J 7 bases; bases outside gene matches: 10. This CDR3 is built from 16 residues. Generated by immunoSEQ multiplex PCR, the TCRdb table keeps only in-frame clones and is missing some. In the table there are about 1.1 million clones, more than 75% of which are singletons. A single count supports this clone. What it binds is unknown. Sequenced sample: memory CD4+ T cells from PBMCs. Specified subset: CD45RA-negative fraction. The TCR originated in a man younger than 35 in good health. Some clones in this sample may be carry-over from other donors' samples. V and J are TRBV7-9 and TRBJ1-4, with TRBD1 identical over 7 bases. The CDR3 DNA reads TGTGCCAGCAGCTTAAACCCCAGGGGGGCGGGTGAAAAACTGTTTTTT. Translation: CASSLNPRGAGEKLFF.